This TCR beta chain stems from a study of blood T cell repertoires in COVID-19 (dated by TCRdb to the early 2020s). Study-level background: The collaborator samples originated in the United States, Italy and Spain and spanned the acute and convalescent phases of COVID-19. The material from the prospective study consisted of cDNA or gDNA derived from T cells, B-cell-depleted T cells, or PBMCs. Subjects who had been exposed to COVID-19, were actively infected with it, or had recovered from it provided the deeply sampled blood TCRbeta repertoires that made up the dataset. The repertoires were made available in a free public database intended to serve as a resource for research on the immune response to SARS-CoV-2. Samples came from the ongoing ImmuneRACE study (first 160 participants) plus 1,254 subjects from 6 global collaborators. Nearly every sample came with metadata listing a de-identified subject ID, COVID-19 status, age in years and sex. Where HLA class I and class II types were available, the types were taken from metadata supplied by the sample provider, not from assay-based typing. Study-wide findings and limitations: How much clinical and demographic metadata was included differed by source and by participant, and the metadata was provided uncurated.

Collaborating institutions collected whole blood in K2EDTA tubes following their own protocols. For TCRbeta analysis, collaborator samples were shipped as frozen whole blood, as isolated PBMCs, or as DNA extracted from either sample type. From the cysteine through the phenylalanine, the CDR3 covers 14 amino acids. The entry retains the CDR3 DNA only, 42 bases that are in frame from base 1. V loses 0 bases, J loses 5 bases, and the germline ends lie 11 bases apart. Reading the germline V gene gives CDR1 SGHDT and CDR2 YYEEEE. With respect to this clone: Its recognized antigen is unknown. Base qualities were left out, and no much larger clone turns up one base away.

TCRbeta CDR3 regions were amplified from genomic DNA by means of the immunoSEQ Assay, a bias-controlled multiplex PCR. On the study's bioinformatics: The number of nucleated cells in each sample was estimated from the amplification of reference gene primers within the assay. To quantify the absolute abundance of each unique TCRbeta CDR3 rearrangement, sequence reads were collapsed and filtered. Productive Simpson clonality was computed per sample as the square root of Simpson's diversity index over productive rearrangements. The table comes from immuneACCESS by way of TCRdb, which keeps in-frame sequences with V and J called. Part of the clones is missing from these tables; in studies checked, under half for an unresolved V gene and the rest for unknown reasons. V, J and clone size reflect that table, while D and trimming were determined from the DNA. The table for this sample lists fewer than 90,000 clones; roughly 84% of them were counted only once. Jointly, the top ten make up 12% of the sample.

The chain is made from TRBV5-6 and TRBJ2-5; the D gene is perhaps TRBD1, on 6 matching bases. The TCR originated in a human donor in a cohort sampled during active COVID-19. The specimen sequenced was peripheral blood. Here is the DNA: TGTGCCAGCAGCTTGGAGGGGGTATGGGAGACCCAGTACTTC. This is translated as CASSLEGVWETQYF.